A selection of T cell receptor beta chains follows, all from one sample in a study of early T cells in non-severe SARS-CoV-2 infection. MiXCR, run by TCRdb on the 5' RACE reads, gives a single entry per CDR3 protein. The sample lists some 60,000 distinct CDR3 sequences; approximately 7.7% were seen once. Material for sequencing was whole blood. These receptors were taken from an adult who was a healthcare worker with PCR-confirmed SARS-CoV-2 infection or an uninfected control (not recorded which). Each CDR3 is given with its conserved first and last residue. Each record gives: clone size, D gene, J gene, V gene, CDR3 protein, CDR3 DNA. A D gene is named only where the DNA matches it firmly. Clone size is stated in some rows and not others, as once, few, many or a class when expanded.

many	NA	TRBJ1-5	TRBV2	CASVERSNQPQHF	TGTGCCAGCGTGGAACGCAGCAATCAGCCCCAGCATTTT
NA	NA	TRBJ1-5	TRBV28	CASSLRSYQPQHF	TGTGCCAGCAGTTTGCGGAGTTATCAGCCCCAGCATTTT
NA	TRBD2	TRBJ2-7	TRBV7-9	CASSESGSYEQYF	TGTGCCAGCAGCGAGAGCGGGAGCTACGAGCAGTACTTC
NA	NA	TRBJ2-2	TRBV6-6	CASQWGIPGELFF	TGTGCCTCCCAGTGGGGGATCCCCGGGGAGCTGTTTTTT
many	TRBD2	TRBJ2-3	TRBV19	CASSPGTRSSGDTQYF	TGTGCCAGTAGTCCCGGGACTAGATCCTCAGGAGATACGCAGTATTTT
medium-sized	NA	TRBJ1-2	TRBV20-1	CSARPIGAGVNYGYTF	TGCAGTGCTAGACCGATAGGGGCAGGGGTTAACTATGGCTACACCTTC
many	NA	TRBJ2-1	TRBV11-2	CASSRPSSYNEQFF	TGTGCCAGCAGCAGACCTAGCTCCTACAATGAGCAGTTCTTC
many	NA	TRBJ2-1	TRBV20-1	CSGDISFSAYNEQFF	TGCAGTGGGGACATTAGTTTCTCCGCTTACAATGAGCAGTTCTTC
few	TRBD2	TRBJ2-7	TRBV18	CASSEREGAYEQYF	TGTGCCAGCTCAGAGCGGGAGGGCGCCTACGAGCAGTACTTC
NA	NA	TRBJ2-5	TRBV29-1	CSVEVGEETQYF	TGCAGCGTTGAAGTTGGGGAAGAGACCCAGTACTTC
NA	NA	TRBJ2-7	TRBV6-1	CASSDAAGSRYEQYF	TGTGCCAGCAGTGACGCGGCAGGGAGTAGGTACGAGCAGTACTTC
few	NA	TRBJ2-1	TRBV19	CASSISGDSYNEQFF	TGTGCCAGTAGTATAAGTGGGGACTCCTACAATGAGCAGTTCTTC
NA	NA	TRBJ2-5	TRBV15	CATSRDRQGQETQYF	TGTGCCACCAGCAGAGATAGGCAGGGGCAAGAGACCCAGTACTTC
few	NA	TRBJ2-5	TRBV29-1	CSAASGQETQYF	TGCAGCGCCGCCTCAGGCCAAGAGACCCAGTACTTC
few	NA	TRBJ2-3	TRBV9	CASSVLPSGRRSDTQYF	TGTGCCAGCAGCGTACTTCCGTCGGGAAGAAGATCAGATACGCAGTATTTT
many	NA	TRBJ2-7	TRBV7-3	CASSLTSTSYEQYF	TGTGCCAGCAGCTTAACGTCGACTTCTTACGAGCAGTACTTC
NA	NA	TRBJ1-1	TRBV29-1	CSARDNPNTEAFF	TGCAGCGCCCGGGACAACCCGAACACTGAAGCTTTCTTT
NA	TRBD2	TRBJ2-3	TRBV7-3	CASSRTGGLLADTQYF	TGTGCCAGCAGCCGAACGGGGGGGCTCTTGGCAGATACGCAGTATTTT
few	NA	TRBJ2-1	TRBV7-9	CASRFGGLAYNEQFF	TGTGCCAGCAGGTTCGGGGGCTTAGCCTACAATGAGCAGTTCTTC
few	TRBD1	TRBJ2-3	TRBV7-2	CASSLVGGGTDTQYF	TGTGCCAGCAGCTTAGTAGGGGGCGGGACAGATACGCAGTATTTT
many	NA	TRBJ1-1	TRBV20-1	CSARDLASKMNTEAFF	TGCAGTGCTAGAGATCTAGCGAGCAAGATGAACACTGAAGCTTTCTTT
few	NA	TRBJ2-7	TRBV28	CASSLPDGLYEQYF	TGTGCCAGCAGCCTCCCCGACGGACTCTACGAGCAGTACTTC
NA	NA	TRBJ2-2	TRBV5-1	CASSLFEGSDGELFF	TGCGCCAGCAGCTTGTTCGAGGGATCGGACGGGGAGCTGTTTTTT
few	NA	TRBJ2-7	TRBV5-1	CASSHNTAGVGYEQYF	TGCGCCAGCAGTCATAATACAGCAGGGGTAGGCTACGAGCAGTACTTC
NA	TRBD2	TRBJ2-3	TRBV7-2	CASSPGLAGARTDTQYF	TGTGCCAGCAGCCCTGGACTAGCGGGAGCTAGGACAGATACGCAGTATTTT
NA	TRBD2	TRBJ2-1	TRBV5-1	CASSWSGTSGSGEQFF	TGCGCCAGCAGCTGGAGCGGGACTAGCGGGAGCGGGGAGCAGTTCTTC
NA	TRBD1	TRBJ2-5	TRBV18	CASSPMTGGETQYF	TGTGCCAGCTCACCCATGACAGGGGGAGAGACCCAGTACTTC
NA	NA	TRBJ2-5	TRBV7-9	CASSSRRNQETQYF	TGTGCCAGCAGCTCCCGGCGCAACCAAGAGACCCAGTACTTC
NA	NA	TRBJ1-5	TRBV5-1	CASSLAAGKAQHF	TGCGCCAGCAGCTTGGCCGCAGGGAAGGCCCAGCATTTT
NA	NA	TRBJ2-7	TRBV14	CASSPRGGSYEQYF	TGTGCCAGCAGCCCCCGTGGGGGGAGTTACGAGCAGTACTTC
NA	NA	TRBJ2-2	TRBV11-3	CASRYDRNTGELFF	TGTGCCAGCAGATATGACAGAAACACCGGGGAGCTGTTTTTT
many	NA	TRBJ2-1	TRBV28	CASSLGSHNEQFF	TGTGCCAGCAGTTTGGGCAGCCACAATGAGCAGTTCTTC